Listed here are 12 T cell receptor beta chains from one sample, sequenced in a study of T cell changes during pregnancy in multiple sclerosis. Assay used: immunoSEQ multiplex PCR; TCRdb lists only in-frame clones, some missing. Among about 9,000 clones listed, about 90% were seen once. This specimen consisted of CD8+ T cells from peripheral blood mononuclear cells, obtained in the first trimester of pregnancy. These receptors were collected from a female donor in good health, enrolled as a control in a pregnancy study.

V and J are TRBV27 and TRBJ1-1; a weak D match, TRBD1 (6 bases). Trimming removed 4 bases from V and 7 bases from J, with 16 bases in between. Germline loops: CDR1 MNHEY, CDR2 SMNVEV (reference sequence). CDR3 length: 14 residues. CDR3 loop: CASSSTGLAVEAFF. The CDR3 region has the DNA TGTGCCAGCAGTTCCACAGGGTTGGCCGTTGAAGCTTTCTTT.

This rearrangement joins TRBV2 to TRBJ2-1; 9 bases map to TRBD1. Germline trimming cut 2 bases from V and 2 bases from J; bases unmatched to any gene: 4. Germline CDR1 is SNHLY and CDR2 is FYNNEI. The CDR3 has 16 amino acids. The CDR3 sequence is CASSEYRQGAYNEQFF. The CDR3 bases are TGTGCCAGCAGTGAATATCGACAGGGGGCCTACAATGAGCAGTTCTTC.

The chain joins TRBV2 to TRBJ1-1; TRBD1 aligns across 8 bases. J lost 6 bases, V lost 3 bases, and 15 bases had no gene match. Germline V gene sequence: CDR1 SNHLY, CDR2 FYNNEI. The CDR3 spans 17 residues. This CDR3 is CASSDRLWGQAGAEAFF. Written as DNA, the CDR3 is TGTGCCAGCAGTGACCGTCTGTGGGGACAGGCGGGAGCTGAAGCTTTCTTT.

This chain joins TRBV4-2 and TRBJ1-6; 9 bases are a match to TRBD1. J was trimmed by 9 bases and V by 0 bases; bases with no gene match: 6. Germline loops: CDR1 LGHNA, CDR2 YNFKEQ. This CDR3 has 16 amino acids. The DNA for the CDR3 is TGTGCCAGCAGCCAAGATAGTGGGACAGGGAGTTCACCCCTCCACTTT. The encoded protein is CASSQDSGTGSSPLHF.

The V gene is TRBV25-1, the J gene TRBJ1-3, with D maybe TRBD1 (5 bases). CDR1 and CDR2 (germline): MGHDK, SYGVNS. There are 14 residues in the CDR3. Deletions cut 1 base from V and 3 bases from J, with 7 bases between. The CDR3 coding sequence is TGTGCCAGCAGTGAATTAGGGGTTGGAAACACCATATATTTT. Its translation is CASSELGVGNTIYF.

CDR3 protein: CASSNPQQGGSTEAFF. As DNA, the CDR3 is TGTGCCAGCAGCAACCCCCAACAGGGGGGGAGCACTGAAGCTTTCTTT. The chain joins TRBV7-6 to TRBJ1-1, with 8 bases matching TRBD1. Losses at the gene ends were 5 bases for V and 4 bases for J; bases not matched to a gene: 12. Germline V CDR1 and CDR2: SGHVS, FNYEAQ. The CDR3 loop spans 16 amino acids.

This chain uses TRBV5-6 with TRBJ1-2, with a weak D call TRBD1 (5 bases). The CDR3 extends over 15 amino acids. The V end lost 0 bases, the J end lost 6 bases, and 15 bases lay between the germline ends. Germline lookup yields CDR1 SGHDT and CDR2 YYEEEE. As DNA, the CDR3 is TGTGCCAGCAGCTTGGCCGCGGCAGGGCTGGATGGCTACACCTTC. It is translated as CASSLAAAGLDGYTF.

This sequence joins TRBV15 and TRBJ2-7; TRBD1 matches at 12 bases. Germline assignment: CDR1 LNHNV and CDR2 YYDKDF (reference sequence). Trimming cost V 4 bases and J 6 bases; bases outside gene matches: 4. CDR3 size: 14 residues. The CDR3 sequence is CATSTGTGGFEQYF. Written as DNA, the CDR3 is TGTGCCACCAGCACCGGGACAGGGGGCTTCGAGCAGTACTTC.

This CDR3 reads CASSFLGTSGSNEQFF. DNA of the CDR3: TGCGCCAGCAGCTTTCTTGGGACTAGCGGCTCGAATGAGCAGTTCTTC. The V call is TRBV5-1, the J call TRBJ2-1, with 11 bases that match TRBD2. This CDR3 contains 16 residues. J lost 7 bases, V lost 2 bases, and 8 bases had no gene match. CDR1 SGHRS and CDR2 YFSETQ come from the germline V gene. Filled out from reference TRBV5-1 and TRBJ2-1, the complete variable domain reads KAGVTQTPRYLIKTRGQQVTLSCSPISGHRSVSWYQQTPGQGLQFLFEYFSETQRNKGNFPGRFSGRQFSNSRSEMNVSTLELGDSALYLCASSFLGTSGSNEQFFGPGTRLTVL.

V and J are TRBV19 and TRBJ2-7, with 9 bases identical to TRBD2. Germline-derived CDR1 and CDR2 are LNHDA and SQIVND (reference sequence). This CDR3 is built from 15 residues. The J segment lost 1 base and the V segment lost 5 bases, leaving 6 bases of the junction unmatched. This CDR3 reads CASSPSGAPSYEQYF. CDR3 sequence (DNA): TGTGCCAGTAGTCCTAGCGGGGCCCCATCCTACGAGCAGTACTTC.

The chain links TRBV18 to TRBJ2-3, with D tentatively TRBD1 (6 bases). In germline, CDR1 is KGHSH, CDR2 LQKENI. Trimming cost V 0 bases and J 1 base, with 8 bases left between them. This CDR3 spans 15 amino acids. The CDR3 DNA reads TGTGCCAGCTCACCACCGCAGGGGCGCACAGATACGCAGTATTTT. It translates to CASSPPQGRTDTQYF.

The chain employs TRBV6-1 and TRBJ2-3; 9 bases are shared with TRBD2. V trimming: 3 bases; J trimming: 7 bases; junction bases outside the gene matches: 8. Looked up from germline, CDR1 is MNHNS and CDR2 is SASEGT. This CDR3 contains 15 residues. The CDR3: CASSDVAGEGNTQYF. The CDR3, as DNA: TGTGCCAGCAGTGATGTAGCGGGAGAGGGGAATACGCAGTATTTT.